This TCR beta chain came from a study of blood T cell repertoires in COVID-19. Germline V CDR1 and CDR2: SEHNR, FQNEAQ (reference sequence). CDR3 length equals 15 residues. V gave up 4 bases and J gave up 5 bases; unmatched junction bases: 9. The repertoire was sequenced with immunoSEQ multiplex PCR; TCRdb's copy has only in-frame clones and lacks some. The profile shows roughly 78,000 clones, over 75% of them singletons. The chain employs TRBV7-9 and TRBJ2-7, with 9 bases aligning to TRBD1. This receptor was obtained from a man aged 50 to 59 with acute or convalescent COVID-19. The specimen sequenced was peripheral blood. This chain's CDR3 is CASSSFPDRGNEQYF. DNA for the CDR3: TGTGCCAGCAGCTCTTTTCCAGACAGGGGGAACGAGCAGTACTTC.